This T cell receptor beta chain originates from a study of blood T cell repertoires in COVID-19 (dated by TCRdb to about 2020). General notes on the study: The collaborator samples originated in the United States, Italy and Spain and spanned the acute and convalescent phases of COVID-19. The repertoires were made available in a free public database intended to serve as a resource for research on the immune response to SARS-CoV-2. Sample metadata almost always included a de-identified subject ID, COVID-19 status, age in years and sex. HLA class I and class II types, where available, came from metadata supplied by the sample provider rather than from assay-based typing. Samples were obtained from the ongoing ImmuneRACE study (first 160 participants) and from 1,200 or so subjects provided by 6 global collaborators. The prospective study material was composed of cDNA or gDNA derived from T cells, B-cell-depleted T cells, or PBMCs. Deeply sampled blood TCRbeta repertoires from subjects exposed to, actively infected with, or recovered from COVID-19 were included in the dataset.

The study at large found these results: The quantity of clinical and demographic metadata differed by source and by participant and was supplied without curation.

This clone came up a few times. Its specific antigen is unknown. No much larger clone exists at a distance of one base, and base qualities are not known. Measured from the cysteine to the phenylalanine, the CDR3 is 13 residues long. The retained sequence is limited to the CDR3, 39 bases, with the frame set at the first base. Via the germline V gene, CDR1 is SGDLS and CDR2 YYNGEE. V is reduced by 8 bases and J by 8 bases, leaving a spacing of 17 bases between them. TCRbeta CDR3 regions were amplified from genomic DNA using the immunoSEQ Assay, a bias-controlled multiplex PCR. Per the authors' processing: The number of nucleated cells in each sample was estimated from the amplification of reference gene primers within the assay. To quantify the absolute abundance of each unique TCRbeta CDR3 rearrangement, sequence reads were collapsed and filtered. For each sample, productive Simpson clonality was calculated as the square root of Simpson's diversity index over productive rearrangements. Not all clones reach the TCRdb copy of this immuneACCESS table, which keeps in-frame sequences only. Checked studies attribute under half of the gap to unresolved V genes and leave the rest unexplained. V and J calls and clone size come straight from that table; D and trimming were deduced from the DNA. This sample gives some 520,000 clones in total; 75% to 90% of them show up just once. 0.7% to 1% of the sample comes from the top ten.

In Seattle, one collaborating source enrolled patients while the infection was active and tracked those patients longitudinally over the course of disease. The collaborating institutions used their own protocols to collect whole blood in K2EDTA tubes. For TCRbeta analysis, collaborator samples were shipped as frozen whole blood, as isolated PBMCs, or as DNA extracted from either sample type. This TCR was sampled from a man aged 18-30 years with COVID-19, enrolled during active disease. The material sequenced was peripheral blood. The receptor chain draws on TRBV9 and TRBJ1-3; TRBD1 is a weak D gene call, 5 bases matching. The nucleotide sequence is given as TGTGCCAGTAACAAGACAGTCCGTTACACCATATATTTT. Translated, it reads CASNKTVRYTIYF.